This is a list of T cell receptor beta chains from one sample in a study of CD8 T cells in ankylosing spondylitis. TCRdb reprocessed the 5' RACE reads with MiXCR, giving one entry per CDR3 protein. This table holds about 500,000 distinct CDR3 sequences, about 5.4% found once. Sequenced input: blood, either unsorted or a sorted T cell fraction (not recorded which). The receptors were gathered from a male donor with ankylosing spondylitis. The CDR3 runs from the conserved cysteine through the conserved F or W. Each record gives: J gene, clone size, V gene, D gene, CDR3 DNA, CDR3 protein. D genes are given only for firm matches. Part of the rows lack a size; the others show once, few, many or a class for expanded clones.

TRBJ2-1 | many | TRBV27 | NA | TGTGCCAGCAGACGTCAGGGGTATGGCAATGAGCAGTTCTTC | CASRRQGYGNEQFF
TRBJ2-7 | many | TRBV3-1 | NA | TGTGCCAGCAGCCAAGTGGTGGGGTACGAGCAGTACTTC | CASSQVVGYEQYF
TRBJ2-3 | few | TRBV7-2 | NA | TGTGCCAGCAGCTTCGTAGGAGGGCCAATAACAGATACGCAGTATTTT | CASSFVGGPITDTQYF
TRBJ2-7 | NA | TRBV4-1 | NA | TGCGCCAGCAGCCAAGCCCCCATGACTCACTACGAGCAGTACTTC | CASSQAPMTHYEQYF
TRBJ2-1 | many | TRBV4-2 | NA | TGTGCCAGCAGCCAACCCTCTAGGGGGGAGGGGGAAGGGAATGAGCAGTTCTTC | CASSQPSRGEGEGNEQFF
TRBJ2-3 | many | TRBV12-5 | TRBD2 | TGTGCTAGTGGTTCCGCATATCCTAGCGGGAACACAGATACGCAGTATTTT | CASGSAYPSGNTDTQYF
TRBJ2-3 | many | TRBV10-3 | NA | TGTGCCATCACGGACTCGTACACAGATACGCAGTATTTT | CAITDSYTDTQYF
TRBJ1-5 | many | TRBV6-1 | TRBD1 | TGTGCCAGCAGCTCCTACAGGGGGCATCAGCCCCAGCATTTT | CASSSYRGHQPQHF
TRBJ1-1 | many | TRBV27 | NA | TGTGCCAGCGGGGGTGCTATAGATAACACTGAAGCTTTCTTT | CASGGAIDNTEAFF
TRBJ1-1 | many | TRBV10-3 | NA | TGTGCCATCAGTGTCGGGGGTTTGAACACTGAAGCTTTCTTT | CAISVGGLNTEAFF
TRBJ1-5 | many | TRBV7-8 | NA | TGTGCCAGCAGCTTAAATGCCATGAGGGGCAATCAGCCCCAGCATTTT | CASSLNAMRGNQPQHF
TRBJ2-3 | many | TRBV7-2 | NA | TGTGCCAGCAGCCCCGACCCTTCAGATACGCAGTATTTT | CASSPDPSDTQYF
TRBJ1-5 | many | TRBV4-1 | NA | TGCGCCAGCAGCCAAGATCACCGCGATCAGCCCCAGCATTTT | CASSQDHRDQPQHF
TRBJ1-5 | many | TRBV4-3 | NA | TGCGCCAGCAGCCAAGATCGGTTAGGGAGAAATCGCAATCAGCCCCAGCATTTT | CASSQDRLGRNRNQPQHF
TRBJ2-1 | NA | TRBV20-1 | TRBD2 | TGCAGTGCGGAGGGCGGGAGCTCCTACAATGAGCAGTTCTTC | CSAEGGSSYNEQFF
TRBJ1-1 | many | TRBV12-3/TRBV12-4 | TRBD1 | TGTGCCAGCAGTTCCGGACAGGAGGCGCGGACTGAAGCTTTCTTT | CASSSGQEARTEAFF
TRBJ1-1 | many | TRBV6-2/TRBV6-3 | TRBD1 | TGTGCCAGCAGTTACCCCGAGACAGGGCCGCTTGAAGCTTTCTTT | CASSYPETGPLEAFF
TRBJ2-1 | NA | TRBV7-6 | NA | TGTGCCAGCAGCTCTCGGGGTAGCGGAGACTCCTACAATGAGCAGTTCTTC | CASSSRGSGDSYNEQFF
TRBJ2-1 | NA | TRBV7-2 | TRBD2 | TGTGCCAGCAGCCTCCCGGGGACTAGCGGGAGGTTCAATGAGCAGTTCTTC | CASSLPGTSGRFNEQFF
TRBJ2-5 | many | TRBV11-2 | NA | TGTGCCAGCAGCTTAGGGATATGGGGCCAAGAGACCCAGTACTTC | CASSLGIWGQETQYF
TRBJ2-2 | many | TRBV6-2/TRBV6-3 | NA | TGTGCCAGCAGTCCAAACTACGCGAACACCGGGGAGCTGTTTTTT | CASSPNYANTGELFF